This T cell receptor beta chain was identified in a study of OX40 agonist ivuxolimab in advanced cancers. Generated by immunoSEQ multiplex PCR, the TCRdb table keeps only in-frame clones and is missing some. The sample contains about 57,000 clones, 75% to 85% of which appear only once. Study-wide points: At doses 0.1 to 3.0 mg/kg, CD4+ and CD8+ clones expanded.

With respect to this clone: Its antigen is currently unknown.

The CDR3 covers 14 residues. V lost 6 bases to trimming and J lost 5 bases; unmatched junction nucleotides: 4. Germline lookup yields CDR1 MNHNS and CDR2 SASEGT. The material sequenced was CD4+ or CD8+ T cells sorted from blood, taken in a trial of the OX40 agonist ivuxolimab. This chain links TRBV6-1 with TRBJ1-4, with 9 bases identical to TRBD1. This receptor was taken from an adult with an advanced solid tumor such as melanoma, head and neck, liver or kidney cancer. This CDR3 is CASRAGTGNEKLFF. DNA for the CDR3: TGTGCCAGCAGAGCCGGGACAGGGAATGAAAAACTGTTTTTT.